The 27 T cell receptor beta chains listed next were all sequenced from one sample in a study of siplizumab effects on memory and regulatory T cells. Libraries were prepared by immunoSEQ multiplex PCR; TCRdb keeps only in-frame clonotypes and omits some of them. The table lists approximately 84,000 clones, 95% of them singletons, with under 20% in the top ten. Sample: CD8+ T cells sorted from blood. The receptors derive from a human donor in good health.

The V and J genes are TRBV6-5 and TRBJ1-2; D possibly corresponds to TRBD1 (5 bases). CDR3 length: 15 amino acids. Per the germline V gene, CDR1 is MNHEY and CDR2 is SVGAGI. The V and J ends lost 5 bases and 8 bases respectively, with 21 bases between them. This CDR3 is CASSNGATAPGGYTF. CDR3 nucleotides: TGTGCCAGCAGTAACGGGGCAACAGCACCTGGGGGCTACACCTTC.

This chain uses TRBV2 with TRBJ1-2, with unresolved D. The V gene lost 3 bases and the J gene lost 8 bases, with 22 bases spanning the gap. This CDR3 contains 16 residues. Per germline, CDR1 SNHLY and CDR2 FYNNEI. The CDR3, as DNA: TGTGCCAGCAGTGATCTTTCGGCTGCTGGCCTTTGGGGCTACACCTTC. Amino acids: CASSDLSAAGLWGYTF.

The V call is TRBV5-1, the J call TRBJ2-7; no firm D call. Germline V CDR1 and CDR2: SGHRS, YFSETQ. The CDR3 covers 14 residues. The ends were cut back, 0 bases at V and 0 bases at J, with 7 bases in the middle. CDR3 residues: CASSLELSSYEQYF. CDR3 nucleotides: TGCGCCAGCAGCTTGGAGCTGAGCTCCTACGAGCAGTACTTC.

The chain uses TRBV25-1 and TRBJ2-3; no reliable D call. The CDR3 loop spans 16 amino acids. CDR1 MGHDK and CDR2 SYGVNS come from the germline V gene. Trimming left V 1 base short and J 1 base short, with 12 bases between. CDR3 protein: CASSESGQVGTDTQYF. In DNA form, the CDR3 reads TGTGCCAGCAGTGAATCTGGGCAGGTCGGCACAGATACGCAGTATTTT.

J is TRBJ2-7 and V is TRBV7-6; D is ambiguous. CDR1 is SGHVS, CDR2 FNYEAQ, per germline. The CDR3 consists of 12 residues. V lost 4 bases and J 9 bases, leaving 13 bases between the germline ends. CDR3 nucleotides: TGTGCCAGCAGCTCGCAAATGACCGTGCAGTACTTC. It translates to CASSSQMTVQYF.

The gene calls are TRBV4-1 and TRBJ2-1; 13 bases are a match to TRBD2. Germline V gives CDR1 MGHRA, CDR2 YSYEKL. This CDR3 has 15 residues. The V and J ends lost 4 bases and 3 bases, in that order; junction bases with no gene match: 0. The CDR3, as DNA: TGCGCCAGCAGCCGACTAGCGGGAGGCTACAATGAGCAGTTCTTC. Translation gives CASSRLAGGYNEQFF.

This rearrangement joins TRBV5-4 to TRBJ2-2; weak D call: TRBD1 (5 bases). This CDR3 spans 15 amino acids. Germline assignment: CDR1 SGHNT and CDR2 YYREEE (reference sequence). V was shortened by 0 bases and J by 6 bases, with 12 bases between the two germline ends. The CDR3 sequence: CASSLEGIRAGELFF. The DNA of the CDR3 is TGTGCCAGCAGCTTGGAGGGAATCAGGGCCGGGGAGCTGTTTTTT.

The chain carries TRBV19 and TRBJ1-5; D remains ambiguous. The CDR3 extends over 16 amino acids. The germline V and J ends were trimmed by 4 bases and 1 base, with 14 bases remaining between them. CDR1 is LNHDA, CDR2 SQIVND, per germline (reference sequence). CDR3 sequence (DNA): TGTGCCAGTAGTACCCCGACACGGGCCAGCAATCAGCCCCAGCATTTT. Translated: CASSTPTRASNQPQHF.

Concerning this clone: The junction and the germline gene differ at one end; a read error may be behind it. The chain employs TRBV11-2 and TRBJ2-1; 7 bases agree with TRBD2. Germline V gene lookup returns CDR1 SGHAT and CDR2 FQNNGV. CDR3 length equals 15 residues. The DNA for the CDR3 is TGTGCCAGCAGTTTAGCGGGCATTATTTTGAATGAGCAGTTCTTC. Protein: CASSLAGIILNEQFF.

On this clone itself: This sample also contains other DNA sequences that code for the same CDR3. This chain connects TRBV27 to TRBJ2-5, with a possible D match to TRBD2 (6 bases). Germline CDR1 and CDR2: MNHEY and SMNVEV (reference sequence). Trimming cost V 3 bases and J 0 bases, with 11 bases left between them. This CDR3 has 15 residues. The CDR3 region is CASSLRGLYQETQYF. DNA for the CDR3: TGTGCCAGCAGTTTGAGGGGACTGTACCAAGAGACCCAGTACTTC.

The rearrangement joins TRBV13 to TRBJ2-1; TRBD1 or TRBD2 may be the D gene (5 bases each). With 6 bases removed from V and 0 bases from J, the gap between germline ends came to 12 bases. Germline V CDR1 and CDR2: PRHDT, FYEKMQ (reference sequence). The CDR3 consists of 15 residues. The CDR3 protein is CASRPEGSSYNEQFF. CDR3 bases: TGTGCCAGCAGGCCTGAGGGGAGCTCCTACAATGAGCAGTTCTTC.

The chain recombines TRBV11-3 with TRBJ2-7, with D perhaps TRBD2 (6 bases). From germline, CDR1 is SGHNT and CDR2 YENEEA. This CDR3 contains 14 residues. Trimming took 4 bases from V and 1 from J, leaving 11 bases between them. The CDR3 is CASSSGTPSYEQYF. CDR3 nucleotide sequence: TGTGCCAGCAGCTCTGGGACTCCTTCCTACGAGCAGTACTTC. Full variable domain (remainder filled in from reference TRBV11-3 and TRBJ2-7): EAGVVQSPRYKIIEKKQPVAFWCNPISGHNTLYWYLQNLGQGPELLIRYENEEAVDDSQLPKDRFSAERLKGVDSTLKIQPAELGDSAVYLCASSSGTPSYEQYFGPGTRLTVT.

This chain links TRBV29-1 with TRBJ2-7; maybe TRBD2 (6 bases). With 0 bases removed from V and 2 bases from J, the gap between germline ends came to 20 bases. The CDR3 contains 17 residues. The germline CDR1 and CDR2 sequences are SQVTM and ANQGSEA. In nucleotides, the CDR3 is TGCAGCGTTGAAGATCACGTGGAGGGTAAGAGGGCCTACGAGCAGTACTTC. The encoded protein is CSVEDHVEGKRAYEQYF.

This clone was seen only once. This chain connects TRBV9 to TRBJ1-1, with unresolved D. Germline CDR1 and CDR2: SGDLS and YYNGEE. CDR3 length: 15 amino acids. V lost 3 bases to trimming and J lost 0 bases, with 12 bases between them. The CDR3 protein is CASSAAQKMNTEAFF. In DNA, the CDR3 is TGTGCCAGCAGCGCCGCCCAAAAGATGAACACTGAAGCTTTCTTT.

The gene calls are TRBV25-1 and TRBJ1-2; a possible D gene is TRBD1 (5 bases). This CDR3 has 15 residues. The V and J ends lost 2 bases and 5 bases respectively, with 15 bases between them. Germline V CDR1 and CDR2: MGHDK, SYGVNS. The CDR3 loop is CASSERGGLWYGYTF. In nucleotides, the CDR3 is TGTGCCAGCAGTGAAAGGGGAGGGCTGTGGTATGGCTACACCTTC.

The chain joins TRBV4-1 to TRBJ1-5; D uncertain. Between the trimmed V and J ends, which lost 3 bases and 4 bases, there was a span of 16 bases. Germline lookup yields CDR1 MGHRA and CDR2 YSYEKL. This CDR3 has 16 amino acids. This chain's CDR3 is CASSHLNLGGNQPQHF. The CDR3 DNA reads TGCGCCAGCAGCCATCTCAACTTGGGAGGGAATCAGCCCCAGCATTTT.

For this clone: A junction end diverges from the germline sequence, so it may reflect a read error. The chain employs TRBV11-3 and TRBJ2-3; TRBD2 agrees at 8 bases. There are 15 residues in the CDR3. Germline CDR1 SGHNT, CDR2 YENEEA. The CDR3 DNA reads as TGTGCCAGCAGCCTAGAGGCGGGAGGAACAGATACGCAGTATTTT. It translates to CASSLEAGGTDTQYF.

The chain carries TRBV19 and TRBJ1-1, with 9 positions matching TRBD1. The germline V gene has CDR1 LNHDA and CDR2 SQIVND (reference sequence). The CDR3 has 11 residues. Trimming took 9 bases from V and 5 from J; bases not matched to a gene: 1. DNA for the CDR3: TGTGCCAGCGGACAGGGGACTGAAGCTTTCTTT. Amino acids: CASGQGTEAFF.

V is TRBV5-8 and J is TRBJ2-7, with 10 bases that match TRBD2. Per germline, CDR1 SGHTS and CDR2 YDEGEE. This CDR3 has 18 residues. The junction had 10 bases not matched to a gene; V was cut back by 0 bases and J by 1 base. The CDR3 DNA follows: TGTGCCAGCAGCTTGGCCGGTGTTGAGCGGGAGGGGTCCTACGAGCAGTACTTC. Translating it yields CASSLAGVEREGSYEQYF.

The chain carries TRBV19 and TRBJ1-1, with D perhaps TRBD1 (5 bases). Germline assignment: CDR1 LNHDA and CDR2 SQIVND (reference sequence). The V end was cut by 0 bases, the J end by 0 bases, with 14 bases between. The CDR3 is made up of 17 amino acids. The CDR3 sequence: CASSIDREGSMNTEAFF. The CDR3 region has the DNA TGTGCCAGTAGTATAGATAGAGAGGGGTCGATGAACACTGAAGCTTTCTTT.

V is TRBV2 and J is TRBJ2-7; D is undetermined. The germline CDR1 and CDR2 sequences are SNHLY and FYNNEI. There are 13 residues in the CDR3. V lost 8 bases and J lost 2, with 13 bases in between. The CDR3 is CASSEELTYEQYF. CDR3 in DNA: TGTGCCAGCTCTGAGGAGCTGACCTACGAGCAGTACTTC.

The J gene is TRBJ2-7, the V gene TRBV5-6, with D tentatively TRBD1 (6 bases). The CDR3 length is 14 residues. The V gene lost 4 bases and the J gene lost 3 bases, with 14 bases spanning the gap. Germline V gene lookup returns CDR1 SGHDT and CDR2 YYEEEE. Here the CDR3 DNA reads TGTGCCAGCAGCCCGCAGGGGAATGACTACGAGCAGTACTTC. Translating gives CASSPQGNDYEQYF.

This clone occurred a few times. This chain joins TRBV7-3 and TRBJ1-1; 7 positions match TRBD1. This CDR3 is 14 amino acids long. Germline values: CDR1 SGHTA, CDR2 FQGTGA. Losses at the gene ends were 6 bases for V and 6 bases for J; bases not matched to a gene: 10. This CDR3 is CASSQSTGRSEAFF. CDR3 sequence (DNA): TGTGCCAGCAGTCAATCGACAGGGAGGTCTGAAGCTTTCTTT.

The gene calls are TRBV9 and TRBJ2-3, with 8 bases lining up with TRBD2. The J segment lost 4 bases and the V segment lost 0 bases, leaving 4 bases of the junction unmatched. Per germline, CDR1 SGDLS and CDR2 YYNGEE. The CDR3 consists of 15 residues. The CDR3 loop is CASSVAGRGADTQYF. The CDR3 nucleotides read TGTGCCAGCAGCGTAGCCGGGAGGGGGGCAGATACGCAGTATTTT.

V is TRBV27 and J is TRBJ2-1; 7 positions match TRBD2. V shed 3 bases and J 7 bases; nucleotides not matched to a gene: 9. CDR3 size: 15 residues. The germline CDR1 and CDR2 sequences are MNHEY and SMNVEV (reference sequence). The CDR3 loop reads CASSFAWEGRNEQFF. The CDR3 coding sequence is TGTGCCAGCAGTTTTGCGTGGGAGGGCCGGAATGAGCAGTTCTTC.

V is TRBV19 and J is TRBJ2-7, with D tentatively TRBD2 (5 bases). The CDR3 contains 15 residues. Looked up from germline, CDR1 is LNHDA and CDR2 is SQIVND (reference sequence). The germline V and J ends were trimmed by 1 base and 6 bases, with 16 bases remaining between them. The CDR3 nucleotides are TGTGCCAGTAGTATAGTTCTCGGACTCCCCATCGAGCAGTACTTC. It yields the protein CASSIVLGLPIEQYF.

This chain links TRBV15 with TRBJ2-4; 14 positions agree with TRBD2. J lost 3 bases, V lost 0 bases, and 4 bases had no gene match. The CDR3 length is 18 residues. Germline V gene lookup returns CDR1 LNHNV and CDR2 YYDKDF (reference sequence). CDR3 nucleotides: TGTGCCACCAGCAGAGATAGACTAGCGGGAGGGGGCAAAAACATTCAGTACTTC. Translating gives CATSRDRLAGGGKNIQYF.